What follows describes a single T cell receptor (beta chain). Its antigen is as yet unknown. This CDR3 comprises 16 residues. Looked up from germline, CDR1 is SGHRS and CDR2 is YFSETQ. cDNA libraries for TRB were generated by 5' RACE incorporating UMI labels. For each CDR3 protein, TCRdb gives one entry from its re-call of the 5' RACE reads, without DNA. The sample holds roughly 130,000 distinct CDR3 sequences. Every CD8+ T cell subset underwent triplicate sorting at some 300,000 cells apiece. The source of the sample is a study of CXCR3-negative and CXCR3-positive naive CD8 T cells. Findings of the study overall: Naive CXCR3-positive cells had TRB CDR3s more hydrophobic than those of CXCR3-negative naive cells. Memory CD8+ cells showed much lower diversity, while both naive subsets displayed comparably high diversity.

This chain uses TRBV5-1 with TRBJ1-1. The sequence was collected from a human donor in good health. Some clones in this sample may be carry-over from other donors' samples. Sequencing was performed on naive CXCR3+ CD8+ T cells from blood. The subset here: CD45RO-CCR7+CD27+CD95- naive CD8+ T cells expressing CXCR3 (TNR3+). CDR3 protein: CASSLWGESQNTEAFF.